Listed below are T cell receptor beta chains from one sample, sequenced in a study of monozygotic twins with inflammatory bowel disease. For each CDR3 protein, TCRdb gives one entry from its re-call of the 5' RACE reads, without DNA. The table for this sample gives some 150,000 distinct CDR3 sequences. Sequencing input: blood. These receptors were taken from a human donor with ulcerative colitis or Crohn's disease, or a healthy co-twin of an affected twin (not recorded which). Each CDR3 is given with its conserved first and last residue. Fields, in order: V gene, J gene, CDR3 protein.

>TRBV5-1|TRBJ2-5
CASSSDSELETQYF
>TRBV5-4|TRBJ2-6
CASSLVGRISGANVLTF
>TRBV10-3|TRBJ2-5
CAIRDSQEGTQYF
>TRBV19|TRBJ2-7
CASSIRGGEQYF
>TRBV7-9|TRBJ2-5
CASSLGTETQYF
>TRBV5-1|TRBJ2-2
CASSLEVVGELFF
>TRBV4-2|TRBJ2-7
CASSQAAGGRSYEQYF
>TRBV29-1|TRBJ1-4
CSVEEEGGSEKLFF
>TRBV6-1|TRBJ1-5
CASSGWDRENQPQHF
>TRBV11-2|TRBJ2-5
CASSSRVGAGETQYF
>TRBV5-1|TRBJ1-4
CASSLGAEDDKLFF
>TRBV5-1|TRBJ2-1
CASSLTGGNEQFF
>TRBV10-3|TRBJ1-5
CAISASGTDNQPQHF
>TRBV4-2|TRBJ1-1
CASSQGQGFTEAFF
>TRBV9|TRBJ2-5
CASSVLAGAETQYF
>TRBV15|TRBJ1-4
CATGRGKHEKLFF
>TRBV5-4|TRBJ2-2
CASSAGTSTGELFF
>TRBV5-1|TRBJ2-7
CASSLEGQGSYEQYF
>TRBV19|TRBJ2-2
CASSDYQNTGELFF
>TRBV5-1|TRBJ2-7
CASSLYKGTPYEQYF
>TRBV20-1|TRBJ1-5
CSAGGTISANQPQHF
>TRBV7-9|TRBJ2-4
CASSPDQEMTGIQYF
>TRBV5-1|TRBJ2-3
CASSQEGATDTQYF
>TRBV5-1|TRBJ1-1
CASSLGDSVNTEAFF